The 25 T cell receptor beta chains listed next were all sequenced from one sample in a study of shared clonotypes between healthy human individuals. Repertoires were generated with immunoSEQ multiplex PCR, while TCRdb's copy carries only in-frame clones and drops some. The data hold millions of clones, with roughly 95% observed a single time. Naive CD8 cells were CD45RO-negative, positively selected for CCR7, excluding terminally differentiated effector memory CD45RA+ cells. What was sequenced was naive CD8+ T cells sorted from blood. The receptor source for this set is a man between 18 and 29 years old in good health.

The chain combines TRBV28 with TRBJ1-5; maybe TRBD1 (5 bases). Germline V CDR1 and CDR2: MDHEN, SYDVKM. Trimming took off 8 bases at V and 3 bases at J, with 14 bases between the two ends. CDR3 length: 14 residues. This CDR3 reads CASSTGQLNQPQHF. The CDR3 DNA is TGTGCCAGCTCGACCGGACAACTCAATCAGCCCCAGCATTTT.

This sequence joins TRBV7-9 and TRBJ2-3; tentative D call: TRBD2 (7 bases). From germline, CDR1 is SEHNR and CDR2 FQNEAQ (reference sequence). The CDR3 sequence is 17 residues long. V was clipped by 4 bases and J by 0 bases, with 17 bases between them. The CDR3 nucleotides read TGTGCCAGCAGCTCCACCCTAGGGGGAGGGAGCACAGATACGCAGTATTTT. It encodes CASSSTLGGGSTDTQYF. The variable domain in full, completed from reference TRBV7-9 and TRBJ2-3, reads DTGVSQNPRHKITKRGQNVTFRCDPISEHNRLYWYRQTLGQGPEFLTYFQNEAQLEKSRLLSDRFSAERPKGSFSTLEIQRTEQGDSAMYLCASSSTLGGGSTDTQYFGPGTRLTVL.

Note on this clone: The sample holds other DNA sequences that translate to the same CDR3. J is TRBJ2-2 and V is TRBV28; maybe TRBD1 (7 bases). Germline loops: CDR1 MDHEN, CDR2 SYDVKM. V was trimmed by 2 bases and J by 4 bases, leaving 8 bases between them. CDR3 length: 14 amino acids. CDR3 in amino acids: CASSLQGGTGELFF. The CDR3, as DNA: TGTGCCAGCAGTTTACAGGGGGGCACCGGGGAGCTGTTTTTT.

A note on this clone: The same CDR3 can be traced to other DNA sequences in this sample. The gene calls are TRBV28 and TRBJ2-7; no clear D. Germline CDR1 and CDR2: MDHEN and SYDVKM. V was trimmed by 3 bases and J by 0 bases, leaving 9 bases between them. The CDR3 covers 14 residues. The CDR3 loop reads CASSFMVGSYEQYF. The CDR3 DNA reads TGTGCCAGCAGTTTCATGGTGGGCTCCTACGAGCAGTACTTC.

A word on this clone: This sample includes further DNA sequences coding for the same CDR3. The chain recombines TRBV5-1 with TRBJ2-7, with D unresolved. The CDR3 has 13 residues. Trimming left V 0 bases short and J 1 base short, with 5 bases between. Germline CDR1 and CDR2: SGHRS and YFSETQ. This CDR3 reads CASSLEASYEQYF. The CDR3 DNA follows: TGCGCCAGCAGCTTGGAGGCATCCTACGAGCAGTACTTC.

The J gene is TRBJ2-7, the V gene TRBV6-5; D is uncertain. The CDR3 consists of 14 residues. Trimming pared 7 bases from V and 1 base from J, leaving 14 bases between. The germline CDR1 and CDR2 sequences are MNHEY and SVGAGI. This CDR3 reads CASISMGSSYEQYF. The CDR3 DNA reads TGTGCCAGCATCTCAATGGGCAGTTCCTACGAGCAGTACTTC.

As to this clone: This same CDR3 is encoded by further DNA sequences in the sample. J is TRBJ1-2 and V is TRBV27; 9 nucleotides line up with TRBD1. CDR3 length: 14 residues. Per the germline V gene, CDR1 is MNHEY and CDR2 is SMNVEV (reference sequence). The V segment lost 3 bases and the J segment 2 bases; nucleotides outside the gene matches: 1. CDR3 coding DNA: TGTGCCAGCAGTTTCGGACAGGGGAACTATGGCTACACCTTC. It is translated as CASSFGQGNYGYTF.

The chain carries TRBV10-1 and TRBJ2-7; 8 bases map to TRBD2. Trimming cost V 6 bases and J 6 bases; bases outside gene matches: 13. Germline-derived CDR1 and CDR2 are WNHNN and SYGVQD (reference sequence). The length of the CDR3 is 15 residues. This CDR3 is CASSLGGAGALEQYF. In nucleotides, the CDR3 is TGCGCCAGCAGCTTAGGTGGAGCGGGAGCTCTCGAGCAGTACTTC.

This clone has a single count. This rearrangement joins TRBV6-6 to TRBJ2-7; 10 bases map to TRBD1. The junction had 8 bases not matched to a gene; V was cut back by 5 bases and J by 4 bases. The CDR3 is 15 amino acids. CDR1 is MNHNY, CDR2 SVGAGI, per germline (reference sequence). The CDR3 bases are TGTGCCAGCAGTCAAGGGGACAGGGGCCCGTACGAGCAGTACTTC. Residues: CASSQGDRGPYEQYF.

This clone was counted once. The chain joins TRBV30 to TRBJ2-2; tentative D call: TRBD2 (5 bases). CDR3 length equals 13 residues. Germline values: CDR1 GTSNPN, CDR2 SVGIG (reference sequence). Trimming removed 7 bases at V and 6 bases at J, with 15 bases between. CDR3 DNA: TGTGCCTCCATCGGGATTATGGCCGGGGAGCTGTTTTTT. Translating gives CASIGIMAGELFF.

This chain joins TRBV19 and TRBJ2-7; D may be TRBD2 (5 bases). Germline lookup yields CDR1 LNHDA and CDR2 SQIVND (reference sequence). The CDR3 runs 15 residues. V was clipped by 3 bases and J by 2 bases, with 14 bases between them. The chain's CDR3 is CASSMKPELAYEQYF. Written as DNA, the CDR3 is TGTGCCAGTAGTATGAAGCCTGAACTAGCCTACGAGCAGTACTTC.

The chain recombines TRBV19 with TRBJ2-5; 13 bases are shared with TRBD2. There are 14 residues in the CDR3. Germline CDR1 and CDR2: LNHDA and SQIVND (reference sequence). The trim removed 8 bases at V and 5 bases at J, leaving 5 bases unmatched. The CDR3 loop is CASRLAGGVETQYF. The DNA for the CDR3 is TGTGCCAGTCGACTAGCGGGGGGCGTGGAGACCCAGTACTTC. The variable domain in full, completed from reference TRBV19 and TRBJ2-5, reads DGGITQSPKYLFRKEGQNVTLSCEQNLNHDAMYWYRQDPGQGLRLIYYSQIVNDFQKGDIAEGYSVSREKKESFPLTVTSAQKNPTAFYLCASRLAGGVETQYFGPGTRLLVL.

This chain joins TRBV6-5 and TRBJ2-7; D is perhaps TRBD1 (6 bases). The CDR3 sequence is 16 residues long. Deletions cut 4 bases from V and 6 bases from J, with 22 bases between. Germline V gives CDR1 MNHEY, CDR2 SVGAGI. For the CDR3, the DNA is TGTGCCAGCAGTTCGTCGCAGGGGAAGGGCCTCGGCGAGCAGTACTTC. As protein: CASSSSQGKGLGEQYF.

J is TRBJ1-5 and V is TRBV5-5; no reliable D call. Trimming pared 0 bases from V and 9 bases from J, leaving 13 bases between. The CDR3 is 14 residues long. CDR1 is SGHKS, CDR2 YYEKEE, per germline (reference sequence). The CDR3 sequence: CASSLAVSHRPQHF. The CDR3 DNA sequence: TGTGCCAGCAGCTTGGCCGTGTCCCACAGGCCCCAGCATTTT.

The rearrangement uses TRBV7-6 and TRBJ1-1; a possible D gene is TRBD1 (6 bases). CDR1 and CDR2 (germline): SGHVS, FNYEAQ. The germline V and J ends were trimmed by 0 bases and 1 base, with 15 bases remaining between them. The CDR3 length is 17 residues. Here the CDR3 reads CASSLATEGGWNTEAFF. The CDR3 bases are TGTGCCAGCAGCTTAGCAACAGAGGGGGGGTGGAACACTGAAGCTTTCTTT. The full variable domain, with the rest looked up from reference TRBV7-6 and TRBJ1-1, is GAGVSQSPRYKVTKRGQDVALRCDPISGHVSLYWYRQALGQGPEFLTYFNYEAQQDKSGLPNDRFSAERPEGSISTLTIQRTEQRDSAMYRCASSLATEGGWNTEAFFGQGTRLTVV.

The chain links TRBV4-1 to TRBJ1-6, with TRBD1 as a possible D gene (5 bases). Per germline, CDR1 MGHRA and CDR2 YSYEKL. This CDR3 has 18 amino acids. The V end was cut by 0 bases, the J end by 7 bases, with 19 bases between. The CDR3 bases are TGCGCCAGCAGCCAAGATCTAGCAGGGCCCTTCTACAATTCACCCCTCCACTTT. Its translation is CASSQDLAGPFYNSPLHF.

The chain joins TRBV6-5 to TRBJ2-2; 8 bases fit TRBD2. The ends lost 4 bases at V and 1 base at J; junction bases unmatched: 5. Germline values: CDR1 MNHEY, CDR2 SVGAGI. The length of the CDR3 is 16 residues. The CDR3 protein is CASSSGLGGNTGELFF. Written as DNA, the CDR3 is TGTGCCAGCAGTTCGGGACTAGGGGGGAACACCGGGGAGCTGTTTTTT.

The gene calls are TRBV4-3 and TRBJ1-2, with D maybe TRBD1 (5 bases). CDR1 LGHNA and CDR2 YSLEER come from the germline V gene. V lost 0 bases to trimming and J lost 5 bases, with 13 bases between them. The CDR3 has 15 amino acids. CDR3 sequence reads: CASSQDWTTYYGYTF. The DNA for the CDR3 is TGCGCCAGCAGCCAAGATTGGACAACCTATTATGGCTACACCTTC.

The chain is built from TRBV6-1 and TRBJ2-6; 10 bases agree with TRBD1. CDR1 is MNHNS, CDR2 SASEGT, per germline. The CDR3 has 15 amino acids. Trimming cost V 8 bases and J 0 bases; bases outside gene matches: 1. CDR3 loop: CASRDRGSGANVLTF. CDR3 nucleotides: TGTGCCAGCCGGGACAGGGGCTCTGGGGCCAACGTCCTGACTTTC.

The J gene is TRBJ2-6, the V gene TRBV30; D ambiguous. The CDR3 spans 12 residues. Looked up from germline, CDR1 is GTSNPN and CDR2 is SVGIG (reference sequence). V was pared by 5 bases and J by 3 bases, with 5 bases between. In DNA form, the CDR3 reads TGTGCCTGGGGGATTGGGGCCAACGTCCTGACTTTC. Protein product: CAWGIGANVLTF.

The gene calls are TRBV2 and TRBJ2-5, with D possibly being TRBD1 (7 bases). The CDR3 totals 14 residues. CDR1 and CDR2 (germline): SNHLY, FYNNEI. Between the trimmed V and J ends, which lost 3 bases and 4 bases, there was a span of 12 bases. The CDR3 protein is CASSEVQGGETQYF. CDR3 DNA sequence: TGTGCCAGCAGTGAGGTGCAGGGGGGAGAGACCCAGTACTTC.

This chain links TRBV25-1 with TRBJ2-1, with 15 bases lining up with TRBD2. V was pared by 10 bases and J by 3 bases, with 13 bases of the junction left unmatched. The CDR3 has 18 residues. Germline CDR1 MGHDK, CDR2 SYGVNS. The CDR3: CATTEGLAGGPVYNEQFF. Written as DNA, the CDR3 is TGTGCCACCACGGAGGGACTAGCGGGAGGACCTGTCTACAATGAGCAGTTCTTC.

The chain combines TRBV7-9 with TRBJ2-7; D is unresolved. Germline-derived CDR1 and CDR2 are SEHNR and FQNEAQ (reference sequence). Trimming took off 1 base at V and 2 bases at J, with 15 bases between the two ends. There are 16 residues in the CDR3. The CDR3 DNA reads TGTGCCAGCAGCTTAGTATTAGTGCTTTCTCCCTACGAGCAGTACTTC. Its protein is CASSLVLVLSPYEQYF.

The CDR3 nucleotides read TGCGCCAGCAGCTTGGCGGACAGCTCTGGAAACACCATATATTTT. Translated: CASSLADSSGNTIYF. This chain joins TRBV5-1 and TRBJ1-3, with D perhaps matching TRBD1 (6 bases). V was pared by 0 bases and J by 0 bases, with 7 bases between. The CDR3 contains 15 residues. Looked up from germline, CDR1 is SGHRS and CDR2 is YFSETQ.

The chain combines TRBV9 with TRBJ2-7; D possibly corresponds to TRBD2 (6 bases). Germline CDR1 SGDLS, CDR2 YYNGEE. V lost 0 bases to trimming and J lost 3 bases, with 10 bases between them. The CDR3 extends over 14 amino acids. The CDR3 reads CASSVGGTLYEQYF. CDR3 nucleotides: TGTGCCAGCAGCGTAGGGGGGACTCTCTACGAGCAGTACTTC.